This TCR beta chain was captured in a study of blood T cell repertoires in COVID-19. Clones were read by immunoSEQ multiplex PCR, and TCRdb kept only the in-frame ones, dropping some. The sample lists 120,000 to 150,000 clones; over 80% were seen once. CDR3 length: 16 amino acids. The germline V gene encodes CDR1 MNHEY and CDR2 SVGAGI. The junction had 11 bases not matched to a gene; V was cut back by 1 base and J by 6 bases. The J gene is TRBJ1-2, the V gene TRBV6-5; 7 positions agree with TRBD1. Sequencing input: peripheral blood. The receptor's source is a woman in her forties or fifties with acute or convalescent COVID-19. CDR3 amino acids: CASSYFGEGGRNGYTF. The CDR3 DNA reads TGTGCCAGCAGTTACTTTGGCGAAGGGGGCCGAAATGGCTACACCTTC.